This T cell receptor (beta chain) was documented in a study of blood T cell repertoires in COVID-19. Looking at the study overall: COVID-19 samples, acute and convalescent, were from the United States, Italy and Spain. T cells, B-cell-depleted T cells, or PBMCs provided the cDNA or gDNA that served as material.

Trimming at V came to 9 bases and at J to 4 bases, leaving 4 bases not matched to a gene. Looked up from germline, CDR1 is WNHNN and CDR2 is SYGVQD (reference sequence). The CDR3 length is 13 residues. As handled by the study authors: Estimation of nucleated cell counts was performed using reference gene primer amplification. Some clones are missing from TCRdb's copy, which holds only in-frame ones; the method was immunoSEQ multiplex PCR. V, J and clone size are taken as reported in that table, and D and trimming were inferred from the DNA itself. The sample has 85,000 to 130,000 clones, under 90% seen once.

The chain uses TRBV10-1 and TRBJ2-1; 9 bases agree with TRBD1. This TCR came from a woman aged 55-69 years with acute or convalescent COVID-19. Material for sequencing was peripheral blood. The CDR3 region is CARQGASYNEQFF. CDR3 DNA: TGCGCCAGACAGGGGGCATCGTACAATGAGCAGTTCTTC.